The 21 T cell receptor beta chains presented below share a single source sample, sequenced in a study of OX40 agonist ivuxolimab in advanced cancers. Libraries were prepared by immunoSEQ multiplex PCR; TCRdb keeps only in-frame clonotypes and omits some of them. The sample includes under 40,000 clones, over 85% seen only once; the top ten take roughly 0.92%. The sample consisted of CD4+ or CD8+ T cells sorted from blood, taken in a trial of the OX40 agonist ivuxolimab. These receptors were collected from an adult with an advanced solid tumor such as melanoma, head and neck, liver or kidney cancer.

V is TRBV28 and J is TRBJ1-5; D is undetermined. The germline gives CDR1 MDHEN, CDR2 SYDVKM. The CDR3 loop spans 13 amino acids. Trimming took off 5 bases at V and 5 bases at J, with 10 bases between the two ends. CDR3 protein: CASSIEMDQPQHF. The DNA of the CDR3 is TGTGCCAGCAGTATAGAGATGGATCAGCCCCAGCATTTT.

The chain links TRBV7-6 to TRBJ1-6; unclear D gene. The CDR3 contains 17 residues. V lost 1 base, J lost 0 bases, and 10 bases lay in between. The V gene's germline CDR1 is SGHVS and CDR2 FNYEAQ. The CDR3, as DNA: TGTGCCAGCAGCTTAGAATCGCGTAACTCCTATAATTCACCCCTCCACTTT. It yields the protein CASSLESRNSYNSPLHF.

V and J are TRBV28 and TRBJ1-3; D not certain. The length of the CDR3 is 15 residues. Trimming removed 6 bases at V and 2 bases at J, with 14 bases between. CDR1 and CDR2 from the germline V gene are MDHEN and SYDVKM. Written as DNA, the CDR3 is TGTGCCAGCAGCCTTCTTGGACGGACTGGAAACACCATATATTTT. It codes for CASSLLGRTGNTIYF.

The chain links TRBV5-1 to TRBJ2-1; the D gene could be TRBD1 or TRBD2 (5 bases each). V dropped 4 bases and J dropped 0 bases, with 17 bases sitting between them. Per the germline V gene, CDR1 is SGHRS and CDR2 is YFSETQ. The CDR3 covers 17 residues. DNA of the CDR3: TGCGCCAGCAGCCACCCAACGAGGGGCCCCTCCTACAATGAGCAGTTCTTC. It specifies CASSHPTRGPSYNEQFF. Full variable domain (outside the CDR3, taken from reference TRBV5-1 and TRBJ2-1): KAGVTQTPRYLIKTRGQQVTLSCSPISGHRSVSWYQQTPGQGLQFLFEYFSETQRNKGNFPGRFSGRQFSNSRSEMNVSTLELGDSALYLCASSHPTRGPSYNEQFFGPGTRLTVL.

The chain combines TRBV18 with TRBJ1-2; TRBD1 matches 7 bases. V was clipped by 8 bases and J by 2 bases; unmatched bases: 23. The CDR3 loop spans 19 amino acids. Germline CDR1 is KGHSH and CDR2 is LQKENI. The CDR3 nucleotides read TGTGCCAGCACAGCTCTGTTCGGACAGGTAGGAGGAGAGAACTATGGCTACACCTTC. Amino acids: CASTALFGQVGGENYGYTF. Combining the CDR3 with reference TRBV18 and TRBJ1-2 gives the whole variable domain NAGVMQNPRHLVRRRGQEARLRCSPMKGHSHVYWYRQLPEEGLKFMVYLQKENIIDESGMPKERFSAEFPKEGPSILRIQQVVRGDSAAYFCASTALFGQVGGENYGYTFGSGTRLTVV.

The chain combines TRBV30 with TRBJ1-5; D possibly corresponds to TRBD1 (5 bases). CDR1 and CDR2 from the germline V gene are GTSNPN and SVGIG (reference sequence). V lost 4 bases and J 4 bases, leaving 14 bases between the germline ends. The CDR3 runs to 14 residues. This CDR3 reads CAWNTGGGNQPQHF. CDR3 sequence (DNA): TGTGCCTGGAATACGGGGGGTGGAAATCAGCCCCAGCATTTT.

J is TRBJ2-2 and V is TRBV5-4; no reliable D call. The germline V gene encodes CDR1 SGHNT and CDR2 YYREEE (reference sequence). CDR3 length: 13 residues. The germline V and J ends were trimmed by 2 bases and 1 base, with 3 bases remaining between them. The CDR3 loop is CASSFVNTGELFF. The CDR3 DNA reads TGTGCCAGCAGCTTCGTGAACACCGGGGAGCTGTTTTTT.

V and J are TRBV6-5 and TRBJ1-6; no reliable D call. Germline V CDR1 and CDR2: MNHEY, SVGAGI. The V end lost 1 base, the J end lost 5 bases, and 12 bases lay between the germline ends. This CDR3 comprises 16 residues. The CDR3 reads CASSYYGALNNSPLHF. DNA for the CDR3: TGTGCCAGCAGTTACTATGGTGCCCTTAATAATTCACCCCTCCACTTT.

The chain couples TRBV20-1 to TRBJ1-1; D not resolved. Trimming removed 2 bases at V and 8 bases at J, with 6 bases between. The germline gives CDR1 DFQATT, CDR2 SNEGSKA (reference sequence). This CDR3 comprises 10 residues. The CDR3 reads CSARQPEAFF. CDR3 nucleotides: TGCAGTGCTAGACAGCCCGAAGCTTTCTTT.

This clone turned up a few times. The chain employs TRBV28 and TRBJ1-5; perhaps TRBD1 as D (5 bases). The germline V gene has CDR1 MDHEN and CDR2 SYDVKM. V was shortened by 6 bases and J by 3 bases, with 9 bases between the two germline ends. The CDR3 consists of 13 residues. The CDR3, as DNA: TGTGCCAGCAGGGGGCTGGCCAATCAGCCCCAGCATTTT. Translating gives CASRGLANQPQHF.

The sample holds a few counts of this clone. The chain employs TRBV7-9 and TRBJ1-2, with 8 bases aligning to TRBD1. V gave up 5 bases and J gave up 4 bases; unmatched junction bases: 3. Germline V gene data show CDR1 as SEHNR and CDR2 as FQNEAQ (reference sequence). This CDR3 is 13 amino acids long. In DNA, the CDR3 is TGTGCCAGCAGCACCGACAGGGGCTATGGCTACACCTTC. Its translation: CASSTDRGYGYTF.

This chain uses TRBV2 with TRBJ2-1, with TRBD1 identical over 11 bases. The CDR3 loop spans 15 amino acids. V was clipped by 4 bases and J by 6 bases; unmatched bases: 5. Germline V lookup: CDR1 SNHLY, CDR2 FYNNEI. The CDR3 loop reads CASSGGQGASNEQFF. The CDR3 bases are TGTGCCAGCAGTGGAGGACAGGGGGCAAGCAATGAGCAGTTCTTC. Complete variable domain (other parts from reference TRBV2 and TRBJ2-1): EPEVTQTPSHQVTQMGQEVILRCVPISNHLYFYWYRQILGQKVEFLVSFYNNEISEKSEIFDDQFSVERPDGSNFTLKIRSTKLEDSAMYFCASSGGQGASNEQFFGPGTRLTVL.

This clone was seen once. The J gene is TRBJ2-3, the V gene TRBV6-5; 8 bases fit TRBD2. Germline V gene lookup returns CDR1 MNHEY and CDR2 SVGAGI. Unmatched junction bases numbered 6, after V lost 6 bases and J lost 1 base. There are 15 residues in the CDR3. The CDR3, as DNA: TGTGCCAGCAGAAGGACTAGCTCGGGCACAGATACGCAGTATTTT. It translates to CASRRTSSGTDTQYF.

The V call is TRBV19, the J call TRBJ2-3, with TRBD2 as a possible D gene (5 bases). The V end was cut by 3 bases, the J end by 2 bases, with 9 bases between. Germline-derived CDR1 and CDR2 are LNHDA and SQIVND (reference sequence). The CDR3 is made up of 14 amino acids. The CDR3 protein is CASSIGAATDTQYF. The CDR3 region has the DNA TGTGCCAGTAGTATCGGAGCGGCCACAGATACGCAGTATTTT.

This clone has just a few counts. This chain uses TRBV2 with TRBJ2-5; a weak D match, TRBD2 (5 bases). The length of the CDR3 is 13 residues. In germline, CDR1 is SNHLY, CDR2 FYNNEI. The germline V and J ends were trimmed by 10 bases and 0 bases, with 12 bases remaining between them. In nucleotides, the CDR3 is TGTGCCACCGGAGGTGATGACCAAGAGACCCAGTACTTC. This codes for CATGGDDQETQYF.

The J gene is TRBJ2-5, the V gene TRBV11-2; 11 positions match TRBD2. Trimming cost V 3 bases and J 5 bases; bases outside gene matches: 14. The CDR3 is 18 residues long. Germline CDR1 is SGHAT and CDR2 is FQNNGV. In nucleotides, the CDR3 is TGTGCCAGCAGCTTTGGGACCGGGACTAGCGGTGCGGGGGAGACCCAGTACTTC. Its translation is CASSFGTGTSGAGETQYF.

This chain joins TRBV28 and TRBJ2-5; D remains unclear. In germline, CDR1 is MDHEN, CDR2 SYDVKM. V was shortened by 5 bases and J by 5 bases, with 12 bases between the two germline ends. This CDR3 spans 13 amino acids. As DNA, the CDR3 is TGTGCCAGCAGTCGGACCCCTGGGGAGACCCAGTACTTC. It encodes CASSRTPGETQYF.

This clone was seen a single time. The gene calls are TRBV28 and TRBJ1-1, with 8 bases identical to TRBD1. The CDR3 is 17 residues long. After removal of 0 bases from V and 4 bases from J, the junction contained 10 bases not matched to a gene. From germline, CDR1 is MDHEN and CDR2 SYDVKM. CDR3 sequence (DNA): TGTGCCAGCAGTTTATGGACAGGGGAGGTCCGAACCACTGAAGCTTTCTTT. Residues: CASSLWTGEVRTTEAFF.

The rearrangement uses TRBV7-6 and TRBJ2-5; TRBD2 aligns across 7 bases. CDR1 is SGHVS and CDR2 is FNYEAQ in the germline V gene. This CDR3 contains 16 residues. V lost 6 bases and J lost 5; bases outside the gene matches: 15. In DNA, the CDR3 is TGTGCCAGCAGACCGGGCCTGAGGGAGGGCCTCGAGACCCAGTACTTC. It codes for CASRPGLREGLETQYF.

CDR3 residues: CASEDRRVGSNQPQHF. The DNA of the CDR3 is TGTGCCAGCGAGGACAGGAGGGTCGGTAGCAATCAGCCCCAGCATTTT. The genes are TRBV6-6 and TRBJ1-5; 7 bases match TRBD1. Germline V gives CDR1 MNHNY, CDR2 SVGAGI (reference sequence). The J segment lost 0 bases and the V segment lost 8 bases, leaving 10 bases of the junction unmatched. The CDR3 covers 16 residues.

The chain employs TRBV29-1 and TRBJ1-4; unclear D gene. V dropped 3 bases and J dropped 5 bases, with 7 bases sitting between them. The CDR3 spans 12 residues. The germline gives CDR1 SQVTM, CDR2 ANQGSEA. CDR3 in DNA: TGCAGCGTTGAGGGCCCAAATGAAAAACTGTTTTTT. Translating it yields CSVEGPNEKLFF.